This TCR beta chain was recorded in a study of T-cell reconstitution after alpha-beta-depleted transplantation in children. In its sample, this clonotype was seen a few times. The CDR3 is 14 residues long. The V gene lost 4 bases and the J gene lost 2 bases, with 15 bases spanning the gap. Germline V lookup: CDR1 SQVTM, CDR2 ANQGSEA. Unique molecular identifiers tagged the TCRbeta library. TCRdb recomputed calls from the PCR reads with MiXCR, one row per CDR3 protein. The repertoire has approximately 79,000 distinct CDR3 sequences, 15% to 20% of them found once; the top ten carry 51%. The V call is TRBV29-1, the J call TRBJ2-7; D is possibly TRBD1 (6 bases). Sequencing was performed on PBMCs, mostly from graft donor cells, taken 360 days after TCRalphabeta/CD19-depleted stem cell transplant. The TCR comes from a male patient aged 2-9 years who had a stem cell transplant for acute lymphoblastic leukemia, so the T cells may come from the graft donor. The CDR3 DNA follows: TGCAGCGTTGCGACCGGGACAAATACCTACGAGCAGTACTTC. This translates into CSVATGTNTYEQYF.